One sample yielded the 29 T cell receptor beta chains listed below, sequenced in a study of shared clonotypes between healthy human individuals (dated by TCRdb to the early 2020s). The method was the immunoSEQ multiplex PCR assay. As stored in TCRdb, this immuneACCESS dataset retains in-frame rearrangements with V and J assigned. A fraction of the clones does not appear; measured against another copy, unresolved V genes explain less than half of the discrepancy, and the remainder lacks a known reason. The sample includes roughly 1,800,000 clones, with over 85% observed a single time. More than 0.9% of the sample is held by the ten biggest clonotypes. CD8 naive samples were CD45RO-negative cells positively selected for CCR7, giving a CD45RA+CCR7+ population that excluded TemRA cells. The sample taken for sequencing was naive CD8+ T cells sorted from blood. What the cell subset or site label conveys for this sample: CD45RA+CCR7+. These TCRs come from a young man in good health.

This sequence joins TRBV5-4 and TRBJ2-6, with 11 bases that match TRBD1. Trimming at V came to 1 base and at J to 2 bases, leaving 11 bases not matched to a gene. This CDR3 comprises 20 residues. CDR1 is SGHNT, CDR2 YYREEE, per germline (reference sequence). The CDR3: CASSLPGQGARETGANVLTF. CDR3 DNA: TGTGCCAGCAGCTTGCCCGGACAGGGGGCGCGAGAGACTGGGGCCAACGTCCTGACTTTC.

On this clone itself: The junction does not match germline at one end; this may be a read error. This chain links TRBV5-1 with TRBJ1-3; 7 nucleotides agree with TRBD1. CDR3 size: 12 residues. Germline assignment: CDR1 SGHRS and CDR2 YFSETQ. The CDR3 protein is CAEGATGNTIYF. In nucleotides, the CDR3 is TGTGCGGAGGGGGCAACTGGAAACACCATATATTTT.

For this clone: Other nucleotide sequences from this sample produce the same CDR3. The chain uses TRBV4-1 and TRBJ2-2; no reliable D call. The V and J ends lost 0 bases and 3 bases respectively, with 5 bases between them. The CDR3 has 14 amino acids. Germline V gene lookup returns CDR1 MGHRA and CDR2 YSYEKL. CDR3 in amino acids: CASSQEKYTGELFF. The CDR3 DNA follows: TGCGCCAGCAGCCAAGAGAAATACACCGGGGAGCTGTTTTTT.

V gene TRBV14 combines with J gene TRBJ2-7; D perhaps matches TRBD2 (5 bases). The germline gives CDR1 SGHDN, CDR2 FVKESK. V was clipped by 2 bases and J by 3 bases, with 11 bases between them. The CDR3 covers 14 residues. The CDR3, as DNA: TGTGCCAGCAGCCAATGGGAGACGGACTACGAGCAGTACTTC. Residues: CASSQWETDYEQYF.

The rearrangement uses TRBV5-1 and TRBJ1-2; D is uncertain. The CDR3 covers 15 residues. Germline CDR1 SGHRS, CDR2 YFSETQ. V was clipped by 5 bases and J by 0 bases, with 14 bases between them. DNA of the CDR3: TGCGCCAGCAGTTCGAATCCGGATCCTAACTATGGCTACACCTTC. Encoded protein: CASSSNPDPNYGYTF.

The V and J genes are TRBV9 and TRBJ2-7; D is undetermined. In germline, CDR1 is SGDLS, CDR2 YYNGEE. The V gene lost 0 bases and the J gene lost 2 bases, with 12 bases spanning the gap. This CDR3 region has 15 residues. The CDR3 DNA reads TGTGCCAGCAGCGTAGGAGTACAAGCCACCTACGAGCAGTACTTC. This gives the protein CASSVGVQATYEQYF.

This sequence joins TRBV7-9 and TRBJ2-1; 8 bases line up with TRBD1. The CDR3 is 17 amino acids. The V gene's germline CDR1 is SEHNR and CDR2 FQNEAQ (reference sequence). J lost 1 base, V lost 6 bases, and 11 bases had no gene match. CDR3 in amino acids: CASRPDRGTTSYNEQFF. The CDR3 region has the DNA TGTGCCAGCAGGCCTGACAGGGGCACCACGTCCTACAATGAGCAGTTCTTC. Variable domain in full (rest from reference TRBV7-9 and TRBJ2-1): DTGVSQNPRHKITKRGQNVTFRCDPISEHNRLYWYRQTLGQGPEFLTYFQNEAQLEKSRLLSDRFSAERPKGSFSTLEIQRTEQGDSAMYLCASRPDRGTTSYNEQFFGPGTRLTVL.

The gene calls are TRBV27 and TRBJ2-3, with 8 bases lining up with TRBD2. V lost 2 bases to trimming and J lost 5 bases; unmatched junction nucleotides: 6. From germline, CDR1 is MNHEY and CDR2 SMNVEV (reference sequence). The CDR3 length is 15 residues. CDR3 sequence: CASSLGPGGQDTQYF. Written as DNA, the CDR3 is TGTGCCAGCAGTTTAGGGCCGGGGGGGCAAGATACGCAGTATTTT.

The chain links TRBV29-1 to TRBJ1-2, with 11 bases aligning to TRBD1. Trimming removed 3 bases from V and 5 bases from J; junction bases left unmatched: 8. Germline CDR1 and CDR2: SQVTM and ANQGSEA. CDR3 length equals 15 residues. The DNA of the CDR3 is TGCAGCGTTGATGGACAGGGGGCCCCTATATATGGCTACACCTTC. Encoded protein: CSVDGQGAPIYGYTF.

This clone was seen once. Relative to the germline gene, one junction end is altered; a read error may explain this. This rearrangement joins TRBV7-7 to TRBJ2-7; 8 bases align to TRBD1. The CDR3 runs 14 residues. Looked up from germline, CDR1 is SSHAT and CDR2 is FNYEAQ (reference sequence). The CDR3 DNA is TGTGCTAGCAGCCCGTACCGAACAGGGGGCGAGCAGTACTTC. Its translation: CASSPYRTGGEQYF.

The chain has TRBV6-1 and TRBJ2-1; tentative D call: TRBD2 (6 bases). The CDR3 totals 16 residues. Germline V gene sequence: CDR1 MNHNS, CDR2 SASEGT. V lost 3 bases to trimming and J lost 0 bases, with 12 bases between them. CDR3 DNA sequence: TGTGCCAGCAGTGATATGGCGGGGAGCTCCTACAATGAGCAGTTCTTC. Amino acids: CASSDMAGSSYNEQFF.

The chain links TRBV6-5 to TRBJ2-2; no reliable D call. The CDR3 totals 14 residues. Trimming stripped 4 bases from V and 3 bases from J, with 9 bases between. The germline V gene has CDR1 MNHEY and CDR2 SVGAGI. The CDR3 protein is CASSLERYTGELFF. The CDR3 bases are TGTGCCAGCAGTTTGGAAAGGTACACCGGGGAGCTGTTTTTT.

The gene calls are TRBV2 and TRBJ2-3; a weak D match, TRBD2 (5 bases). This CDR3 has 16 residues. Per the germline V gene, CDR1 is SNHLY and CDR2 is FYNNEI. V gave up 2 bases and J gave up 1 base, with 13 bases separating them. CDR3 in amino acids: CASSEPPLRGTDTQYF. DNA for the CDR3: TGTGCCAGCAGTGAACCCCCATTGAGGGGCACAGATACGCAGTATTTT.

The rearrangement uses TRBV30 and TRBJ2-5, with 8 bases that match TRBD1. The CDR3 sequence is 11 residues long. Germline CDR1 reads GTSNPN; CDR2 reads SVGIG (reference sequence). The CDR3 nucleotides are TGTGCATTGGACAGGGCCCAGACCCAGTACTTC. Residues: CALDRAQTQYF.

The chain uses TRBV27 and TRBJ2-7; tentative D call: TRBD1 (6 bases). V lost 6 bases and J 0 bases, leaving 9 bases between the germline ends. Per the germline V gene, CDR1 is MNHEY and CDR2 is SMNVEV (reference sequence). The CDR3 has 13 residues. CDR3 bases: TGTGCCAGCAGAGGGGGAAACTCCTACGAGCAGTACTTC. The encoded protein is CASRGGNSYEQYF.

The CDR3 DNA reads TGTGCCATCAGTGAGGGACTAGCGGGAGGGCCGACAGATACGCAGTATTTT. It specifies CAISEGLAGGPTDTQYF. The rearrangement links TRBV10-3 to TRBJ2-3; 15 nucleotides match TRBD2. Trimming took 2 bases from V and 3 from J; bases not matched to a gene: 3. The CDR3 spans 17 residues. Germline V gene data show CDR1 as ENHRY and CDR2 as SYGVKD.

This sequence joins TRBV10-3 and TRBJ2-7; either TRBD1 or TRBD2 may supply D (7 bases each). CDR1 is ENHRY and CDR2 is SYGVKD in the germline V gene. The length of the CDR3 is 16 residues. V dropped 0 bases and J dropped 2 bases, with 14 bases sitting between them. Here the CDR3 reads CAISESGQGGTYEQYF. The DNA of the CDR3 is TGTGCCATCAGTGAGTCGGGGCAGGGGGGGACCTACGAGCAGTACTTC.

This chain uses TRBV4-3 with TRBJ2-7, with D possibly being TRBD2 (5 bases). CDR3 length: 14 amino acids. From germline, CDR1 is LGHNA and CDR2 YSLEER. The V and J ends lost 2 bases and 1 base respectively, with 9 bases between them. The CDR3 loop is CASSQLGSSYEQYF. CDR3 in DNA: TGCGCCAGCAGCCAACTTGGGAGTTCCTACGAGCAGTACTTC.

This rearrangement joins TRBV29-1 to TRBJ1-1, with D hard to call. The CDR3 sequence is 15 residues long. V lost 4 bases to trimming and J lost 0 bases, with 15 bases between them. CDR1 SQVTM and CDR2 ANQGSEA come from the germline V gene. CDR3 amino acids: CSVGRGEQMNTEAFF. The CDR3 DNA follows: TGCAGCGTTGGCAGAGGAGAGCAAATGAACACTGAAGCTTTCTTT.

Comments on this clone: The identical CDR3 is also encoded by other nucleotide sequences in the sample. The rearrangement uses TRBV19 and TRBJ2-1, with a possible D match to TRBD1 (6 bases). V dropped 5 bases and J dropped 4 bases, with 9 bases sitting between them. CDR3 length: 13 residues. CDR1 is LNHDA and CDR2 is SQIVND in the germline V gene (reference sequence). In DNA form, the CDR3 reads TGTGCCAGTAGTGTTGACAGGTACAATGAGCAGTTCTTC. Translation gives CASSVDRYNEQFF. Full variable domain (remainder filled in from reference TRBV19 and TRBJ2-1): DGGITQSPKYLFRKEGQNVTLSCEQNLNHDAMYWYRQDPGQGLRLIYYSQIVNDFQKGDIAEGYSVSREKKESFPLTVTSAQKNPTAFYLCASSVDRYNEQFFGPGTRLTVL.

The rearrangement uses TRBV2 and TRBJ1-1, with TRBD1 identical over 8 bases. Germline V CDR1 and CDR2: SNHLY, FYNNEI. The CDR3 has 14 amino acids. With V trimmed by 0 bases and J by 7 bases, 4 bases remained unmatched. The CDR3 sequence is CASSEAGQAREAFF. Here the CDR3 DNA reads TGTGCCAGCAGTGAAGCGGGACAGGCGCGTGAAGCTTTCTTT.

This clone was detected only once. The chain is built from TRBV6-5 and TRBJ2-1; 8 bases are a match to TRBD2. CDR3 length: 12 amino acids. J was trimmed by 10 bases and V by 5 bases; bases with no gene match: 4. Per germline, CDR1 MNHEY and CDR2 SVGAGI. CDR3 nucleotide sequence: TGTGCCAGCAGTCTGGGACTAGGCGAGCAGTTCTTC. Its translation is CASSLGLGEQFF.

V usage is TRBV29-1 and J usage is TRBJ2-1; no clear D. This CDR3 is 13 amino acids long. Trimming pared 7 bases from V and 7 bases from J, leaving 17 bases between. Germline lookup yields CDR1 SQVTM and CDR2 ANQGSEA. CDR3 in DNA: TGCAGCGCTGATCTAGGGTTAGGGAATGAGCAGTTCTTC. The encoded protein is CSADLGLGNEQFF.

A single count supports this clone. Different DNA sequences within this sample yield the same CDR3. This sequence joins TRBV29-1 and TRBJ2-7, with D maybe TRBD2 (7 bases). The ends were cut back, 8 bases at V and 2 bases at J, with 13 bases in the middle. Germline values: CDR1 SQVTM, CDR2 ANQGSEA. This CDR3 region has 12 residues. The CDR3 DNA follows: TGCAGCACCCGGGGGGACACCTACGAGCAGTACTTC. Translation gives CSTRGDTYEQYF.

The rearrangement uses TRBV19 and TRBJ1-1; D is possibly TRBD1 (5 bases). Trimming stripped 6 bases from V and 0 bases from J, with 14 bases between. Germline CDR1 and CDR2: LNHDA and SQIVND (reference sequence). CDR3 length: 15 amino acids. CDR3 residues: CASRPDSLMNTEAFF. The DNA of the CDR3 is TGTGCCAGTAGGCCCGACAGCTTGATGAACACTGAAGCTTTCTTT.

The chain uses TRBV6-1 and TRBJ2-7, with D perhaps matching TRBD2 (5 bases). The germline V and J ends were trimmed by 5 bases and 3 bases, with 8 bases remaining between them. The CDR3 is 12 residues long. Germline CDR1 MNHNS, CDR2 SASEGT. CDR3 in amino acids: CASSSGRYEQYF. In DNA, the CDR3 is TGTGCCAGCAGTAGCGGCCGCTACGAGCAGTACTTC.

This chain uses TRBV14 with TRBJ2-7; D not certain. Germline lookup yields CDR1 SGHDN and CDR2 FVKESK. The CDR3 consists of 14 residues. The V and J ends lost 1 base and 6 bases respectively, with 13 bases between them. CDR3 protein: CASSQASYSTEQYF. The CDR3 DNA is TGTGCCAGCAGCCAAGCTTCTTACTCTACCGAGCAGTACTTC.

The chain employs TRBV4-1 and TRBJ2-1; D not certain. This CDR3 spans 15 amino acids. Trimming left V 1 base short and J 3 bases short, with 10 bases between. CDR1 and CDR2 from the germline V gene are MGHRA and YSYEKL. The CDR3 here is CASSQVEGYYNEQFF. The CDR3 coding sequence is TGCGCCAGCAGCCAAGTTGAAGGGTACTACAATGAGCAGTTCTTC.

The chain recombines TRBV27 with TRBJ2-2, with TRBD1 matching over 7 bases. CDR1 MNHEY and CDR2 SMNVEV come from the germline V gene (reference sequence). Losses at the gene ends were 4 bases for V and 4 bases for J; bases not matched to a gene: 12. The CDR3 spans 17 residues. This CDR3 reads CASSYLIGTAVTGELFF. CDR3 nucleotide sequence: TGTGCCAGCAGTTATCTAATTGGGACAGCTGTCACCGGGGAGCTGTTTTTT.